One and the same sample provided the 5 T cell receptor beta chains below, sequenced in a study of T cells after yellow fever vaccination. TCRdb itself ran the 5' RACE reads through MiXCR, one entry per CDR3 protein. The sample gives tens of thousands of distinct CDR3 sequences, about 6.6% of which show up once; about 22% is in the top ten. The sequenced sample was PBMCs, either bulk or a sorted T-cell subset (CD4+, CD8+, memory, or dextramer-sorted; not recorded which), obtained on the day of the first yellow fever vaccination. These receptor sequences come from a man aged 18 to 30 who received the YFV17D yellow fever vaccine.

V gene TRBV20-1 combines with J gene TRBJ2-7, with TRBD2 as a possible D gene (6 bases). The V gene lost 3 bases and the J gene lost 2 bases, with 17 bases spanning the gap. Per germline, CDR1 DFQATT and CDR2 SNEGSKA (reference sequence). The CDR3 contains 15 residues. The CDR3 region has the DNA TGCAGTGCTAGCCGCCCTGGGGGGTCGGCCTACGAGCAGTACTTC. This sequence encodes CSASRPGGSAYEQYF.

The chain recombines TRBV28 with TRBJ1-2; D perhaps matches TRBD1 (6 bases). The CDR3 length is 12 residues. Per germline, CDR1 MDHEN and CDR2 SYDVKM. The V end was cut by 8 bases, the J end by 2 bases, with 9 bases between. The CDR3 sequence is CASEDRNYGYTF. The DNA of the CDR3 is TGTGCCAGCGAAGACAGGAACTATGGCTACACCTTC.

The table lists this clonotype with many counts. The gene calls are TRBV3-1 and TRBJ2-2; unclear D gene. Germline assignment: CDR1 LGHDT and CDR2 YNNKEL (reference sequence). CDR3 length: 13 amino acids. V lost 5 bases to trimming and J lost 3 bases, with 7 bases between them. The CDR3 is CASSSTDTGELFF. DNA for the CDR3: TGTGCCAGCAGCTCAACTGACACCGGGGAGCTGTTTTTT.

This clonotype was recorded many times. The chain couples TRBV10-3 to TRBJ2-3; no clear D. The CDR3 length is 10 residues. Trimming removed 8 bases at V and 5 bases at J, with 5 bases between. Looked up from germline, CDR1 is ENHRY and CDR2 is SYGVKD. CDR3 sequence reads: CAIGGDTQYF. The DNA for the CDR3 is TGTGCCATCGGTGGAGATACGCAGTATTTT.

This clonotype has ten or more counts. This chain joins TRBV7-2 and TRBJ2-3; 12 bases agree with TRBD2. The V gene end was trimmed by 3 bases and the J gene end by 1 base; junction bases not matched to a gene: 2. In germline, CDR1 is SGHTA, CDR2 FQGNSA. This CDR3 contains 16 residues. CDR3 sequence (DNA): TGTGCCAGCAGCTTGACTAGCGGGGGTCGCACAGATACGCAGTATTTT. Encoded protein: CASSLTSGGRTDTQYF.